The subject of this entry is one T cell receptor (beta chain). Its antigen remains unidentified. Base qualities are not provided; no much larger clone lies one nucleotide away. The entry originates in a study of T cell responses to AZD1222 COVID-19 vaccine (TCRdb year 2021). The study in broad terms: AZD1222 recipients given second doses at about 4 weeks or at about 12 weeks were pooled, since spike-specific TCR depth and breadth were not found to differ between the two schedules. A total of about 230 trial participants underwent TCR sequencing, of whom 207 received two doses of AZD1222 and about 25 received two doses of the MenACWY control vaccine. Enrollment into the trials was organized by age into subgroups of 18-55, 56-69 and 70-plus years, and those subgroups contained around 150, 28 and 57 TCR-sequenced participants, respectively. On the study overall, not on this receptor specifically: Most participants were white British and females outnumbered males, and the authors suggested that clonal diversity may have been underestimated. Only 5 to 7 AZD1222 recipients were SARS-CoV-2 seropositive at baseline, limiting conclusions about previously exposed vaccinees. Nearly half of unique spike-specific TCRs reportedly recognized epitopes outside regions mutated in the B.1.351 and B.1.1.7 variants. Because no samples from the day 14 peak response were available, repertoires could be characterized only after the peak T cell response. The 56-69-year group was small, and its depth increase did not reach significance, likely because of low power. Spike-specific TCR breadth and depth rose significantly after two AZD1222 doses compared with day 0 and with MenACWY recipients. CD4 TCRs associated with the vaccine covered the entire spike protein, and the dominant responses were in regions 160-218 and 743-854.

Based on the germline V gene, the CDR1 and CDR2 sequences are SGHAT and FQNNGV. Between the V and J ends, shortened by 8 bases and 1 base respectively, the junction contains 11 bases. The cysteine opens and the phenylalanine closes a CDR3 of 13 amino acids. This entry keeps only the CDR3 DNA: 39 bases, framed from base 1. Sample time point, as interpreted from the label and publication: baseline before first vaccination. The vaccinee samples were drawn from two UK trials, COV001 and COV002, one of which was a single-blind randomized controlled phase 2/3 trial testing AZD1222 (ChAdOx1 nCoV-19) in healthy adults. Trial participant PBMC samples were collected at day 0 and day 28 after the second dose for TCRbeta chain sequencing. The CDR3 regions of human TCRbeta chains were analyzed by immunosequencing. In the authors' own workflow: TCRs in the repertoires were matched against a reference library of SARS-CoV-2-specific TCRs that had been generated with the MIRA antigen-specificity platform. Breadth meant the fraction of unique TCRs that were SARS-CoV-2-associated, whereas depth meant the fraction of total T cells that were SARS-CoV-2-associated. Using the MIRA data, each spike-specific TCR was assigned both to the spike region to which the TCR was reactive and to a CD4 or CD8 class. Log10-transformed breadth and depth values were compared by one-way ANOVA with Sidak's multiple comparisons tests. Drawn from immuneACCESS, this table holds only the in-frame rearrangements with V and J called that TCRdb kept. Clones are partly lost; checked studies trace under half to an unresolved V gene and leave the rest unexplained. Clonal size and the V and J genes are those of that table, whereas D and trimming came from the DNA. For this sample there are approximately 130,000 clones; roughly 88% appear just once. The ten largest make up 9.4% of the sample.

The V and J genes are TRBV11-2 and TRBJ1-1; TRBD1 could be the D gene, as 6 bases match. The specimen was peripheral blood, collected on day 0 of AZD1222 vaccination. The sequence derives from an adult in good health. The CDR3 protein sequence reads: CASSGQWNTEAFF. The sequence in DNA is TGTGCCAGCTCCGGACAGTGGAACACTGAAGCTTTCTTT.